A single T cell receptor beta chain is shown here with its context. No antigen is known for it. Per-nucleotide qualities are absent, and no much larger clonotype sits a single base away. The trim is 8 bases for V and 6 bases for J, with a gap of 15 bases between the germline ends. Taken from the germline V gene, the CDR1 and CDR2 loops are SNHLY and FYNNEI. The CDR3 covers 13 residues, taking in both the cysteine and the phenylalanine. This entry keeps only the CDR3 DNA: 39 bases, framed from base 1. The data were taken from a study of cytotoxic CD8 clonotypes in ibrutinib-treated CLL (dated by TCRdb to the early 2020s). Looking at the study overall: The cohort included roughly 15 treatment-naive and ten to twelve relapsed/refractory patients; roughly 17 were IGHV unmutated. Responses were partial in some 24 patients and complete in 2; after median approximately 66 months follow-up, about 14 stayed in remission and approximately 12 progressed. Samples at response were collected after a median of about 12 months of treatment, with a range of roughly 6 to 40 months. On average, each sample had approximately 260,000 productive templates and more than 85,000 productive rearrangements. Of the approximately 86 participants in the trial, 26 had longitudinal samples available. Cryopreserved peripheral blood mononuclear cells were collected at three points: before therapy, at response, and at either sustained remission or disease progression. All remission and progressive disease samples were collected while patients were still receiving ibrutinib. What the authors observed across the whole study: At baseline, clonality was higher than in age-matched healthy donors and showed a strong correlation with circulating CD8+ T-cell counts. Lymph node repertoires were not examined, and the timing of sampling was not matched between patients in sustained remission and those whose disease progressed. An increase in clonality was observed at ibrutinib response, with clonality remaining stable during sustained remission and falling back toward baseline at progression. Public clonotypes were rare and either shrank or stayed stable during treatment, and the rise in clonality at ibrutinib response reflected expansion of private clonotypes.

Each clonotype received, on average, 10x coverage in deep resolution sequencing performed on a MiSeq, where the target depth lay between 1 in 1 million and 1 in 200,000 T cells. The immunoSEQ hsTCRB Kit was used to generate the TCR beta libraries. In the original analysis: The data were analyzed with ImmunoSEQ Analyzer and ImmunoSEQ Data Assistant, and V, D and J gene assignments followed IMGT definitions. Clonality, which ranges from 0 to 1, was calculated as one minus the normalized Shannon entropy of productive rearrangement frequencies. Public clonotype analysis was restricted to overrepresented clonotypes comprising at least 0.05% of each patient's repertoire. Repertoires from approximately 13 age-matched healthy donors in immuneACCESS were used as clonality controls. This immuneACCESS table, as held by TCRdb, lists in-frame sequences with V and J called but not all clones. Of the missing ones, under half trace to an unresolved V gene in checked studies; the others have no known cause. V and J calls and clone size are given by that table; D and trimming were obtained from the DNA. This sample has roughly 200,000 clones in its table, and 79% of those were observed once. The leading ten clones occupy about an eighth of the sample.

The intended sense of this specimen's time point label: roughly 12 months on ibrutinib. For TCR beta library preparation, roughly 2 micrograms of genomic DNA were isolated from cryopreserved PBMCs. Longitudinal blood samples from CLL patients receiving ibrutinib monotherapy were subjected to high-throughput TCR beta sequencing. Patients were enrolled in a phase 2 open-label single-center ibrutinib monotherapy trial. The sample was PBMCs, taken after 12 months of ibrutinib treatment. Recombination connected TRBV2 to TRBJ2-3; the D gene is possibly TRBD2, with 6 bases matching. This receptor was taken from a human donor with chronic lymphocytic leukemia. The DNA is as follows: TGTGCCAGCGTCACGCCAGGGAGGGATACGCAGTATTTT. This is translated as CASVTPGRDTQYF.